This T cell receptor (beta chain) was captured in a study of CD8+CD57+ T cells in acquired aplastic anemia. In the study overall: The study obtained an average of about 3.4 ug of DNA from sorted CD4+ and CD8+ cells.

Genomic DNA was employed as the template in profiling TCR beta VDJ and CDR3. One entry per CDR3 protein results from TCRdb running MiXCR on the reads. The repertoire has about 400,000 distinct CDR3 sequences, 65% to 80% of them found once; the top ten carry 4%. As regards this clonotype: What it binds is unknown.

General study results and limits: Patients and controls were found to share twenty-nine CD8+ CDR3 sequences.

The junction had 9 bases not matched to a gene; V was cut back by 5 bases and J by 8 bases. Germline assignment: CDR1 SGHTA and CDR2 FQGNSA. The CDR3 has 15 amino acids. This chain links TRBV7-2 with TRBJ2-1; 10 bases fit TRBD1. Material for sequencing was sorted CD4+, CD8+, or CD8+CD57+ T cells (not recorded which) from PBMCs. The TCR sequence derives from a human donor in good health, serving as a control. CDR3 in DNA: TGTGCCAGCAGCCCTCCCGGGACAGGGGACTATGAGCAGTTCTTC. Protein product: CASSPPGTGDYEQFF.